The 27 T cell receptor beta chains below were found in one sample sequenced in a study of persistence of HIV-infected CD4 T cells (dated by TCRdb to the early 2020s). This specimen's treatment or condition label, per the study, means: suppressive antiretroviral therapy. A pool of overlapping HIV-1 Gag 15-mer peptides, at 1 ug per peptide per mL, was used to stimulate the cells. Nonresponding CD40L-negative CD69-negative CD45RO-high memory CD4+ T cells were sorted as memory populations depleted of antigen-responding cells. Their antigens remain unidentified. The immunoSEQ hsTCRB assay version 4 in survey mode was used to sequence TCRbeta repertoires from genomic DNA. The source is immuneACCESS, and TCRdb retained only in-frame sequences with V and J called. Part of the clones is not carried over; for the studies checked, unresolved V genes explain less than half of this, and the remainder is unexplained. In all, the sample holds tens of thousands of clones, and approximately 80% of those were seen once. 13% to 15% of the sample comes from the top ten.

This specimen was CD4+ T cells sorted from PBMCs after roughly 19-hour stimulation, taken from a patient who received antiretroviral therapy. The cell subset or site label, read with the paper, signifies: CD40L-CD69- CD45RO-high memory CD4 T cells not responding to Gag peptides. The source is an adult man with HIV who was CMV-seropositive.

This clone showed up just once. In DNA form, the CDR3 reads TGTGCCAGCAGTGATGGCAGGGGGCGAGACTGGGTCACTGAAGCTTTCTTT. Translation: CASSDGRGRDWVTEAFF. The chain recombines TRBV6-1 with TRBJ1-1, with 8 bases that match TRBD1. Germline values: CDR1 MNHNS, CDR2 SASEGT. Trimming at V came to 3 bases and at J to 4 bases, leaving 13 bases not matched to a gene. This CDR3 spans 17 amino acids.

Only one count was recorded for this clone. This sequence joins TRBV7-9 and TRBJ1-1; perhaps TRBD1 as D (5 bases). V dropped 5 bases and J dropped 0 bases, with 13 bases sitting between them. There are 15 residues in the CDR3. Looked up from germline, CDR1 is SEHNR and CDR2 is FQNEAQ (reference sequence). This CDR3 reads CASSKRQIMNTEAFF. In DNA, the CDR3 is TGTGCCAGCAGCAAACGACAGATCATGAACACTGAAGCTTTCTTT.

This clone has just a few counts. This rearrangement joins TRBV7-8 to TRBJ2-2; 8 nucleotides agree with TRBD2. The CDR3 length is 14 residues. Germline assignment: CDR1 SGHVS and CDR2 FQNEAQ. V trimming: 5 bases; J trimming: 6 bases; junction bases outside the gene matches: 5. This CDR3 is CASSKTSVAGELFF. DNA for the CDR3: TGTGCCAGCAGCAAGACTAGCGTAGCCGGGGAGCTGTTTTTT. The whole variable domain, filled in from reference TRBV7-8 and TRBJ2-2, reads GAGVSQSPRYKVAKRGQDVALRCDPISGHVSLFWYQQALGQGPEFLTYFQNEAQLDKSGLPSDRFFAERPEGSVSTLKIQRTQQEDSAVYLCASSKTSVAGELFFGEGSRLTVL.

This chain connects TRBV19 to TRBJ1-1, with a possible D match to TRBD1 (5 bases). CDR1 and CDR2 (germline): LNHDA, SQIVND (reference sequence). Trimming took 3 bases from V and 7 from J, leaving 15 bases between them. CDR3 length: 14 amino acids. The CDR3 DNA reads as TGTGCCAGTAGTATGGAGGGGCGGAAAATTGAAGCTTTCTTT. It translates to CASSMEGRKIEAFF.

This CDR3 is CASSEWGDEQFF. The CDR3 DNA reads TGTGCCAGCAGTGAATGGGGGGATGAGCAGTTCTTC. This rearrangement joins TRBV2 to TRBJ2-1, with D perhaps matching TRBD2 (6 bases). This CDR3 has 12 amino acids. Germline V gene data show CDR1 as SNHLY and CDR2 as FYNNEI. Trimming left V 2 bases short and J 8 bases short, with 7 bases between.

The rearrangement joins TRBV12-3 or TRBV12-4 to TRBJ2-5; 8 bases are a match to TRBD1. The length of the CDR3 is 13 residues. The junction had 5 bases not matched to a gene; V was cut back by 7 bases and J by 4 bases. CDR3: CASTIDRGETQYF. CDR3 sequence (DNA): TGTGCCAGCACCATAGACAGGGGAGAGACCCAGTACTTC.

This clone was observed a single time. The rearrangement links TRBV3-1 (or the pseudogene TRBV3-2) to TRBJ1-5; no reliable D call. Trimming took 1 base from V and 0 from J, leaving 4 bases between them. The CDR3 spans 14 residues. The germline V gene encodes CDR1 LGHDT and CDR2 YNNKEL (reference sequence). Here the CDR3 DNA reads TGTGCCAGCAGCCAAGGAAATAGCAATCAGCCCCAGCATTTT. It specifies CASSQGNSNQPQHF.

The chain uses TRBV18 and TRBJ1-2, with D unresolved. This CDR3 region has 15 residues. Germline V gene data show CDR1 as KGHSH and CDR2 as LQKENI. Trimming shortened V by 3 bases and J by 1 base, and 12 bases separated the two germline ends. The CDR3 loop is CASSPSTPDNYGYTF. The CDR3 DNA reads as TGTGCCAGCTCACCTTCAACACCAGATAACTATGGCTACACCTTC.

The genes are TRBV6-5 and TRBJ1-6; 9 nucleotides line up with TRBD1. Germline CDR1 reads MNHEY; CDR2 reads SVGAGI. V trimming: 6 bases; J trimming: 7 bases; junction bases outside the gene matches: 7. The CDR3 covers 15 residues. CDR3 bases: TGTGCCAGCAGAGCAGGACAGGGGACGAATTCACCCCTCCACTTT. Its protein is CASRAGQGTNSPLHF.

This clone was seen only once. V is TRBV7-8 and J is TRBJ2-1; 10 bases fit TRBD2. CDR1 is SGHVS, CDR2 FQNEAQ, per germline. Unmatched junction bases numbered 4, after V lost 7 bases and J lost 1 base. The CDR3 loop spans 15 amino acids. The CDR3: CASISGRGSYNEQFF. The CDR3, as DNA: TGTGCCAGCATAAGCGGGAGGGGGTCCTACAATGAGCAGTTCTTC.

This clone was counted once. The chain is built from TRBV7-2 and TRBJ1-1; a weak D match, TRBD1 (5 bases). Germline values: CDR1 SGHTA, CDR2 FQGNSA. Trimming stripped 5 bases from V and 1 base from J, with 14 bases between. This CDR3 is 15 amino acids long. CDR3: CASSVVGDQNTEAFF. The CDR3 nucleotides read TGTGCCAGCAGCGTCGTTGGGGACCAGAACACTGAAGCTTTCTTT.

J is TRBJ1-5 and V is TRBV5-6; TRBD1 is a possible D gene (5 bases). V was clipped by 2 bases and J by 11 bases, with 20 bases between them. Germline CDR1 SGHDT, CDR2 YYEEEE. The CDR3 is 15 residues long. In DNA, the CDR3 is TGTGCCAGCAGCTTAATAGGGGCAGCTAAGTTCTCCCAGCATTTT. Translating it yields CASSLIGAAKFSQHF.

Here the CDR3 reads CASSPPGQGANEQFF. The CDR3 DNA sequence: TGTGCCAGCAGCCCCCCGGGACAGGGGGCGAATGAGCAGTTCTTC. The rearrangement links TRBV7-8 to TRBJ2-1; 12 bases align to TRBD1. Germline CDR1 reads SGHVS; CDR2 reads FQNEAQ. There are 15 residues in the CDR3. The junction had 6 bases not matched to a gene; V was cut back by 5 bases and J by 7 bases.

The chain couples TRBV5-5 to TRBJ2-2, with 11 bases fitting TRBD1. Germline assignment: CDR1 SGHKS and CDR2 YYEKEE (reference sequence). The CDR3 totals 16 residues. J gave up 5 bases and V 4 bases, and 7 bases lay outside the gene matches. For the CDR3, the DNA is TGTGCCAGCAGCCCCGGACAGGGGGCGGTAACCGGGGAGCTGTTTTTT. The encoded protein is CASSPGQGAVTGELFF.

This chain links TRBV2 with TRBJ2-2; maybe TRBD2 (6 bases). V lost 4 bases, J lost 1 base, and 10 bases lay in between. This CDR3 has 15 amino acids. Germline CDR1 is SNHLY and CDR2 is FYNNEI. The CDR3 region is CASSGGERNTGELFF. Written as DNA, the CDR3 is TGTGCCAGCAGTGGGGGGGAAAGGAACACCGGGGAGCTGTTTTTT. The whole variable domain, filled in from reference TRBV2 and TRBJ2-2, reads EPEVTQTPSHQVTQMGQEVILRCVPISNHLYFYWYRQILGQKVEFLVSFYNNEISEKSEIFDDQFSVERPDGSNFTLKIRSTKLEDSAMYFCASSGGERNTGELFFGEGSRLTVL.

This clone has a single count. The chain uses TRBV7-2 and TRBJ2-1; 7 bases are shared with TRBD2. In germline, CDR1 is SGHTA, CDR2 FQGNSA. This CDR3 spans 16 amino acids. Germline trimming cut 1 base from V and 9 bases from J; bases unmatched to any gene: 12. The DNA for the CDR3 is TGTGCCAGCAGCTTAGTGGTTGGACTAGGAGGCAGTGAGCAGTTCTTC. Encoded protein: CASSLVVGLGGSEQFF. Using reference TRBV7-2 and TRBJ2-1 for the parts outside the CDR3, the full variable domain is GAGVSQSPSNKVTEKGKDVELRCDPISGHTALYWYRQSLGQGLEFLIYFQGNSAPDKSGLPSDRFSAERTGGSVSTLTIQRTQQEDSAVYLCASSLVVGLGGSEQFFGPGTRLTVL.

A single count supports this clone. J is TRBJ1-2 and V is TRBV5-6; D perhaps matches TRBD1 (5 bases). The CDR3 covers 17 residues. CDR1 and CDR2 from the germline V gene are SGHDT and YYEEEE. V was pared by 2 bases and J by 2 bases, with 19 bases between. In nucleotides, the CDR3 is TGTGCCAGCAGCTTTCAGGGAGGGCGGAGGGGAAACTATGGCTACACCTTC. It codes for CASSFQGGRRGNYGYTF.

The chain combines TRBV14 with TRBJ2-2, with 13 bases fitting TRBD2. The CDR3 totals 15 residues. Losses at the gene ends were 6 bases for V and 7 bases for J; bases not matched to a gene: 5. CDR1 SGHDN and CDR2 FVKESK come from the germline V gene. The CDR3 coding sequence is TGTGCCAGCAGGAGGGGACTAGCGGGATTCGGGGAGCTGTTTTTT. Translated: CASRRGLAGFGELFF.

The chain recombines TRBV5-1 with TRBJ1-1; TRBD1 matches 8 bases. Looked up from germline, CDR1 is SGHRS and CDR2 is YFSETQ. The CDR3 sequence is 15 residues long. Unmatched junction bases numbered 5, after V lost 3 bases and J lost 1 base. In DNA form, the CDR3 reads TGCGCCAGCAGCTCCCGGACAGGGCGGAACACTGAAGCTTTCTTT. Translated, it gives CASSSRTGRNTEAFF.

The CDR3, as DNA: TGTGCCACCGTGATACTCGACAGGGGCAATCAGCCCCAGCATTTT. This encodes CATVILDRGNQPQHF. The gene calls are TRBV6-5 and TRBJ1-5, with 7 nucleotides matching TRBD1. Trimming at V came to 10 bases and at J to 2 bases, leaving 11 bases not matched to a gene. Per germline, CDR1 MNHEY and CDR2 SVGAGI. This CDR3 is built from 15 residues.

V usage is TRBV6-1 and J usage is TRBJ1-5, with D possibly matching TRBD1 (6 bases). CDR1 and CDR2 from the germline V gene are MNHNS and SASEGT. This CDR3 contains 16 residues. With 2 bases removed from V and 0 bases from J, the gap between germline ends came to 11 bases. The CDR3 loop is CASSERTAYSNQPQHF. Written as DNA, the CDR3 is TGTGCCAGCAGTGAACGGACAGCATATAGCAATCAGCCCCAGCATTTT.

In its sample, this clone was seen a few times. The J gene is TRBJ2-1, the V gene TRBV20-1; D possibly corresponds to TRBD1 (5 bases). Germline values: CDR1 DFQATT, CDR2 SNEGSKA (reference sequence). This CDR3 region has 14 residues. Trimming removed 3 bases from V and 3 bases from J, with 12 bases in between. The CDR3 nucleotides read TGCAGTGCTAGTTCCGCGACAGACTACAATGAGCAGTTCTTC. It codes for CSASSATDYNEQFF.

The chain joins TRBV20-1 to TRBJ1-2; 9 bases agree with TRBD1. Per germline, CDR1 DFQATT and CDR2 SNEGSKA (reference sequence). V was clipped by 3 bases and J by 7 bases; unmatched bases: 6. The length of the CDR3 is 13 residues. The chain's CDR3 is CSASEQGAPGYTF. In nucleotides, the CDR3 is TGCAGTGCTAGTGAACAGGGGGCCCCTGGCTACACCTTC.

This chain uses TRBV6-6 with TRBJ1-2; D unclear. CDR3 length: 11 amino acids. V gave up 7 bases and J gave up 10 bases, with 13 bases separating them. Germline assignment: CDR1 MNHNY and CDR2 SVGAGI (reference sequence). The CDR3 DNA reads TGTGCCAGCACTGAGGAGGCAACCTACACCTTC. Translated: CASTEEATYTF.

The chain joins TRBV4-2 to TRBJ2-7; 8 nucleotides line up with TRBD2. V was clipped by 1 base and J by 4 bases; unmatched bases: 3. Germline assignment: CDR1 LGHNA and CDR2 YNFKEQ. The CDR3 has 14 amino acids. CDR3 DNA: TGTGCCAGCAGCCAAGTCACTAGCGGTTACGAGCAGTACTTC. This translates into CASSQVTSGYEQYF.

CDR3 in DNA: TGTGCCTGGAGTCCGGGGGCGAACACTGAAGCTTTCTTT. Translation: CAWSPGANTEAFF. This sequence joins TRBV30 and TRBJ1-1; possible D gene TRBD1, 6 bases. The V gene lost 2 bases and the J gene lost 1 base, with 8 bases spanning the gap. CDR1 is GTSNPN and CDR2 is SVGIG in the germline V gene (reference sequence). The CDR3 length is 13 residues. The complete variable domain, with remaining parts taken from reference TRBV30 and TRBJ1-1, reads SQTIHQWPATLVQPVGSPLSLECTVEGTSNPNLYWYRQAAGRGLQLLFYSVGIGQISSEVPQNLSASRPQDRQFILSSKKLLLSDSGFYLCAWSPGANTEAFFGQGTRLTVV.

The gene calls are TRBV2 and TRBJ1-2; D gene unclear. V lost 3 bases to trimming and J lost 2 bases, with 10 bases between them. The germline V gene encodes CDR1 SNHLY and CDR2 FYNNEI. The CDR3 runs to 14 residues. The CDR3 loop is CASSELKGNYGYTF. The CDR3 nucleotides read TGTGCCAGCAGTGAGTTAAAGGGAAACTATGGCTACACCTTC.